This T cell receptor beta chain was sequenced during a study of early T cells in non-severe SARS-CoV-2 infection. The V gene's germline CDR1 is MNHEY and CDR2 SVGAGI. The CDR3 loop spans 15 amino acids. V lost 2 bases and J lost 0, with 11 bases in between. Each cDNA molecule carried a unique molecular identifier. TCRdb reprocessed the 5' RACE reads with MiXCR, giving one entry per CDR3 protein. Seen here are about 56,000 distinct CDR3 sequences, about 10% observed once, and the top ten hold around 6.3%. This sequence originates from an adult who was a healthcare worker with PCR-confirmed SARS-CoV-2 infection or an uninfected control (not recorded which). The V and J genes are TRBV6-5 and TRBJ2-7, with D tentatively TRBD1 (6 bases). The specimen was whole blood. CDR3 nucleotides: TGTGCCAGCAGTTACCGGGGCAGGGGCTCCTACGAGCAGTACTTC. Translating it yields CASSYRGRGSYEQYF.